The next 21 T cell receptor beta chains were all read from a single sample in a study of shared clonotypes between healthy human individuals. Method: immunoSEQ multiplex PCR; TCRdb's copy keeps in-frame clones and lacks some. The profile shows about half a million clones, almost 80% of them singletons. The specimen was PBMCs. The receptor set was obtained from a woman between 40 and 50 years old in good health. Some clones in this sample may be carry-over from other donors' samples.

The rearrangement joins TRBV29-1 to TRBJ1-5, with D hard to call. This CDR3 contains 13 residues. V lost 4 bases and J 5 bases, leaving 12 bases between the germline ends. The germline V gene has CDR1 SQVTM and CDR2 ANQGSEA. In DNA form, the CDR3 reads TGCAGCGTTGTGTTGGGAGGTGATCAGCCCCAGCATTTT. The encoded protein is CSVVLGGDQPQHF. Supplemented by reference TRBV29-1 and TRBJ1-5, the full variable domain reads SAVISQKPSRDICQRGTSLTIQCQVDSQVTMMFWYRQQPGQSLTLIATANQGSEATYESGFVIDKFPISRPNLTFSTLTVSNMSPEDSSIYLCSVVLGGDQPQHFGDGTRLSIL.

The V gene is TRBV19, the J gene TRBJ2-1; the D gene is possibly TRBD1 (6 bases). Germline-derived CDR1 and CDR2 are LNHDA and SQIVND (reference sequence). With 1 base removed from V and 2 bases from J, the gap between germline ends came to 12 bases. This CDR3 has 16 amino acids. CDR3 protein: CASSIGGGRTYNEQFF. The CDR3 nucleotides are TGTGCCAGTAGTATAGGTGGGGGCCGAACCTACAATGAGCAGTTCTTC. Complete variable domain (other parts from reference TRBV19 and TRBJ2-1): DGGITQSPKYLFRKEGQNVTLSCEQNLNHDAMYWYRQDPGQGLRLIYYSQIVNDFQKGDIAEGYSVSREKKESFPLTVTSAQKNPTAFYLCASSIGGGRTYNEQFFGPGTRLTVL.

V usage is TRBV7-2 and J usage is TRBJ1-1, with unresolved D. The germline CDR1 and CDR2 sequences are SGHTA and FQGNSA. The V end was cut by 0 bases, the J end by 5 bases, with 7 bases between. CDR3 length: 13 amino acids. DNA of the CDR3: TGTGCCAGCAGCTTAGCGCGTCGTACTGAAGCTTTCTTT. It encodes CASSLARRTEAFF.

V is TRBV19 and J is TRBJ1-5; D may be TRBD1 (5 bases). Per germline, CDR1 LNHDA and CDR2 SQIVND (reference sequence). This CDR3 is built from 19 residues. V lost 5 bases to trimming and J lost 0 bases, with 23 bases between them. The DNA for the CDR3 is TGTGCCAGTAGTTCTCGGTGGGTGACAGCCCCTTATAGCAATCAGCCCCAGCATTTT. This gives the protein CASSSRWVTAPYSNQPQHF.

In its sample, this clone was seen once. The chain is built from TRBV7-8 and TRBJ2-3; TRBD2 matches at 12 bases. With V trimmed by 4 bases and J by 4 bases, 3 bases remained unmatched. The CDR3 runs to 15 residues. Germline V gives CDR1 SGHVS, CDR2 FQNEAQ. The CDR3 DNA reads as TGTGCCAGCAGCTGGGCTAGCGGGAGGGCAGATACGCAGTATTTT. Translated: CASSWASGRADTQYF.

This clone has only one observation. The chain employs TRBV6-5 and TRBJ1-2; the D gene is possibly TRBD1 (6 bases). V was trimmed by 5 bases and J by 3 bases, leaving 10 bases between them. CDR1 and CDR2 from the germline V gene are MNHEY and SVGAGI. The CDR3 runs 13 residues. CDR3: CASSLGGYYGYTF. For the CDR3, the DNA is TGTGCCAGCAGTCTAGGGGGTTACTATGGCTACACCTTC.

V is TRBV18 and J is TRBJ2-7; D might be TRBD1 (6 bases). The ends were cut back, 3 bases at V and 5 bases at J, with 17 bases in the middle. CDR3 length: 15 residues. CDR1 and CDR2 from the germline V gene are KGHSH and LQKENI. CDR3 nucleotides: TGTGCCAGCTCACCGTCCGGAACAGGGTTCCACGAGCAGTACTTC. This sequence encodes CASSPSGTGFHEQYF.

The CDR3, as DNA: TGTGCCAGCAGTAAGGGACAGTTACCAAACAAGGACTATGGCTACACCTTC. Protein sequence: CASSKGQLPNKDYGYTF. The chain combines TRBV5-4 with TRBJ1-2; 7 nucleotides align to TRBD1. The ends lost 5 bases at V and 3 bases at J; junction bases unmatched: 16. This CDR3 is 17 amino acids long. The germline V gene encodes CDR1 SGHNT and CDR2 YYREEE (reference sequence).

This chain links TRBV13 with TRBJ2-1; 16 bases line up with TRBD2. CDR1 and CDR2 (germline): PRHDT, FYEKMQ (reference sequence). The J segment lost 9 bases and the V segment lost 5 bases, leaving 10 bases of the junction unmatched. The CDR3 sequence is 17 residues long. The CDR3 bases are TGTGCCAGCAGCAGAGGGACTAGCGGGAGGGTAGGAGCTGAGCAGTTCTTC. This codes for CASSRGTSGRVGAEQFF.

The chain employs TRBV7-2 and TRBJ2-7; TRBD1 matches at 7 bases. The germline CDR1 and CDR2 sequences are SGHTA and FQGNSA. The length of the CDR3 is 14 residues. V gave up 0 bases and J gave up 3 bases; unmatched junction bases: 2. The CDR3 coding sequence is TGTGCCAGCAGCTTAGCGGGGACAGACTACGAGCAGTACTTC. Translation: CASSLAGTDYEQYF.

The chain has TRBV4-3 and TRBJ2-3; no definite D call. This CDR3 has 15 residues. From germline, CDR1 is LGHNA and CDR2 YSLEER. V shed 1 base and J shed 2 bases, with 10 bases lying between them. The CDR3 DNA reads TGCGCCAGCAGCCAAGGTGACATGGACACAGATACGCAGTATTTT. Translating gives CASSQGDMDTDTQYF.

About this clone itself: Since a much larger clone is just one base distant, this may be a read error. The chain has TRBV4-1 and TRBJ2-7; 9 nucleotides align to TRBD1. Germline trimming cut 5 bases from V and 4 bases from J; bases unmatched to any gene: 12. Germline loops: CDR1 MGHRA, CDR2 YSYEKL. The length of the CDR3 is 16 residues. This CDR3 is CASSSGRDRARYEQYF. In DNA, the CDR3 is TGCGCCAGCAGCTCAGGCCGGGACAGGGCTAGGTACGAGCAGTACTTC.

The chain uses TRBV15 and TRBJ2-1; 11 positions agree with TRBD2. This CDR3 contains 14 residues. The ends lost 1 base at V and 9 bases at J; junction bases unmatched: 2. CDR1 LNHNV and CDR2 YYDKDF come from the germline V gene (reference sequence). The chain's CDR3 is CATSRVTSGGEQFF. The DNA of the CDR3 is TGTGCCACCAGCAGAGTAACTAGCGGGGGTGAGCAGTTCTTC.

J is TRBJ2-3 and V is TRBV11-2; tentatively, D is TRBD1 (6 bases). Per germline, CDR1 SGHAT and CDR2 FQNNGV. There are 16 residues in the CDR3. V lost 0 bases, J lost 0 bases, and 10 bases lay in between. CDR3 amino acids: CASSLETGLSTDTQYF. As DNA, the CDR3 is TGTGCCAGCAGCTTAGAGACAGGTCTGAGCACAGATACGCAGTATTTT.

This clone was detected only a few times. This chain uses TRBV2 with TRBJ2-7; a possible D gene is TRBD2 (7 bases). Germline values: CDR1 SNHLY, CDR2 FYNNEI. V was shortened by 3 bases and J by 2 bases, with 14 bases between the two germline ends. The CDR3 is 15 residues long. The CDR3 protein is CASSDGGGRTYEQYF. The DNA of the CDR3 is TGTGCCAGCAGTGACGGCGGGGGCCGGACCTACGAGCAGTACTTC.

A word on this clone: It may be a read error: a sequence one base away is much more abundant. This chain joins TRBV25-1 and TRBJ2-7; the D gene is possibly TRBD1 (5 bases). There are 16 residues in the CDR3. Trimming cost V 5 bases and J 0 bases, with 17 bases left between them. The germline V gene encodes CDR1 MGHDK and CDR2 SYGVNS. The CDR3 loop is CASSQPWGVNSYEQYF. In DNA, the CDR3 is TGTGCCAGCAGTCAACCATGGGGCGTAAACTCCTACGAGCAGTACTTC.

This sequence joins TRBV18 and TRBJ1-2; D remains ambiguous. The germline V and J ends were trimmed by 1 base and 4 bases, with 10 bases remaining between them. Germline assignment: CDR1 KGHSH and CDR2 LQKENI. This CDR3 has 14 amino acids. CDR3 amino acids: CASSPRSETYGYTF. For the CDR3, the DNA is TGTGCCAGCTCACCACGCTCTGAGACCTATGGCTACACCTTC.

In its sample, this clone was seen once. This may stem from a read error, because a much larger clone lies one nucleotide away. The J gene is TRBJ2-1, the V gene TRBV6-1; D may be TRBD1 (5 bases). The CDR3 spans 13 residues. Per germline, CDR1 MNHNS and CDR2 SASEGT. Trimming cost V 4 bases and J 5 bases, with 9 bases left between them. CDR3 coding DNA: TGTGCCAGCAGTGCAGGGCACCACAATGAGCAGTTCTTC. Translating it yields CASSAGHHNEQFF.

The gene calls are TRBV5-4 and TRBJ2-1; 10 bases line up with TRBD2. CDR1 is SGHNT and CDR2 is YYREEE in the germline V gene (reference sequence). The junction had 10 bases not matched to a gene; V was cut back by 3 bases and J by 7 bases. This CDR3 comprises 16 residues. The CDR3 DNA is TGTGCCAGCAGCTGGTCTAGCGGGAGATTTAAAAATGAGCAGTTCTTC. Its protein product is CASSWSSGRFKNEQFF.

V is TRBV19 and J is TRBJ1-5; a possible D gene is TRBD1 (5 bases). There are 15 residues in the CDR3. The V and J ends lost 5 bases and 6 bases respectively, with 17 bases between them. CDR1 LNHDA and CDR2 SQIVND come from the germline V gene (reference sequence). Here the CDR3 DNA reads TGTGCCAGTAGTGAGGGGCGTCGGGGGATTCAGCCCCAGCATTTT. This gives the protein CASSEGRRGIQPQHF. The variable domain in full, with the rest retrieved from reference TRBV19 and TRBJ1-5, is DGGITQSPKYLFRKEGQNVTLSCEQNLNHDAMYWYRQDPGQGLRLIYYSQIVNDFQKGDIAEGYSVSREKKESFPLTVTSAQKNPTAFYLCASSEGRRGIQPQHFGDGTRLSIL.

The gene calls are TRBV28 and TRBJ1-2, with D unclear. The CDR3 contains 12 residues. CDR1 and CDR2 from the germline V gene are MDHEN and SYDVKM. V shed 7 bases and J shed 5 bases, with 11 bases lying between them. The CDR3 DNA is TGTGCCAGCAAGGGCTTAGTGTATGGCTACACCTTC. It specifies CASKGLVYGYTF.